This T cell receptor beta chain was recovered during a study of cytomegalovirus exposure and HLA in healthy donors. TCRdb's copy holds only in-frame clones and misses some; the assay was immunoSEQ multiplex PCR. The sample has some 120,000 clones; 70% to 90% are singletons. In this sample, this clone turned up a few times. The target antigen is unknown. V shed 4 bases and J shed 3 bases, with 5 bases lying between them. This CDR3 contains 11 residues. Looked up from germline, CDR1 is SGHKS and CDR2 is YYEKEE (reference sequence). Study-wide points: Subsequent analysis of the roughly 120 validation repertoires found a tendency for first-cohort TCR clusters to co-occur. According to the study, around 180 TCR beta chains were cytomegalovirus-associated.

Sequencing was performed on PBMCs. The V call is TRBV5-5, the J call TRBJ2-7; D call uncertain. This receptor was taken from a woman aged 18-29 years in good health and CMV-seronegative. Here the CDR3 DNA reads TGTGCCAGCAGCCTAGGCTACGAGCAGTACTTC. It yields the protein CASSLGYEQYF.